Listed here is a single T cell receptor beta chain. The data were obtained in a study of blood T cell repertoires in COVID-19. Study-level background: The analysed material was cDNA or gDNA that came from T cells, B-cell-depleted T cells, or PBMCs.

The table came from immunoSEQ multiplex PCR; TCRdb's copy has only in-frame clones and leaves some out. This table has about 270,000 clones, approximately 90% appearing once. The V segment lost 1 base and the J segment 4 bases; nucleotides outside the gene matches: 6. The CDR3 has 15 residues. Looked up from germline, CDR1 is MNHNS and CDR2 is SASEGT. The chain couples TRBV6-1 to TRBJ1-2, with 7 positions matching TRBD1. The sequenced sample was PBMCs or T cells enriched from blood (not recorded which). This TCR was sampled from a woman in her late teens or twenties who had recovered from COVID-19. CDR3 region: CASSEGHGQAYGYTF. The DNA of the CDR3 is TGTGCCAGCAGTGAAGGGCACGGACAGGCCTATGGCTACACCTTC.